A single sample gave rise to the 19 T cell receptor beta chains below, sequenced in a study of blood T cells in healthy people across ages. Primers used in a second PCR of roughly 6 to 11 cycles were a sample-barcoded 5' primer and a J-beta primer mix. TCRdb independently ran MiXCR on the 5' RACE reads; one entry per CDR3 protein. The sample contains some 930,000 distinct CDR3 sequences, around 29% of which appear only once. This sample was shared with a second study, whose subject was T cells of mothers and their children.

Sequencing used blood. The receptors were sampled from a woman aged 40 to 50 in good health.

This clonotype was seen ten or more times. The chain links TRBV7-2 to TRBJ2-6; D is undetermined. Germline assignment: CDR1 SGHTA and CDR2 FQGNSA. Trimming removed 3 bases at V and 5 bases at J, with 14 bases between. CDR3 length: 16 residues. Written as DNA, the CDR3 is TGTGCCAGCAGCTTTCAGAGCTCTGCCCGGGCCAACGTCCTGACTTTC. Its translation is CASSFQSSARANVLTF.

The sample holds many counts of this clonotype. V gene TRBV27 combines with J gene TRBJ2-7, with D uncertain. CDR1 and CDR2 from the germline V gene are MNHEY and SMNVEV (reference sequence). The CDR3 consists of 13 residues. The germline V and J ends were trimmed by 0 bases and 6 bases, with 9 bases remaining between them. This chain's CDR3 is CASSLSVGSEQYF. CDR3 nucleotides: TGTGCCAGCAGTTTATCGGTGGGATCCGAGCAGTACTTC.

Note on this clonotype: A much larger clone differs from this one at a single base, so this may be a read error. The chain is built from TRBV7-2 and TRBJ1-2; D ambiguous. CDR1 and CDR2 from the germline V gene are SGHTA and FQGNSA. This CDR3 region has 14 residues. CDR3 sequence reads: CASSLLGLNYDYTF. The CDR3 bases are TGTGCCAGCAGCTTATTAGGGCTGAACTATGACTACACCTTC.

The V call is TRBV4-2, the J call TRBJ2-3; either TRBD1 or TRBD2 may fit D (6 bases each). The CDR3 is made up of 17 amino acids. Per germline, CDR1 LGHNA and CDR2 YNFKEQ. Between the trimmed V and J ends, which lost 0 bases and 0 bases, there was a span of 13 bases. The CDR3 sequence is CASSQDLRGASTDTQYF. CDR3 DNA sequence: TGTGCCAGCAGCCAAGATTTAAGGGGGGCGAGCACAGATACGCAGTATTTT.

A note on this clonotype: A junction boundary mismatches the germline segment, possibly from a read error. The genes are TRBV2 and TRBJ2-6, with TRBD2 matching over 8 bases. Per the germline V gene, CDR1 is SNHLY and CDR2 is FYNNEI. This CDR3 comprises 16 residues. CDR3 sequence: CASSPGLGSEANVLTF. As DNA, the CDR3 is TGTGCCAGTAGTCCGGGACTAGGCTCTGAGGCCAACGTCCTGACTTTC.

This clonotype has a handful of counts. The J gene is TRBJ2-5, the V gene TRBV9; 9 nucleotides align to TRBD2. CDR1 and CDR2 (germline): SGDLS, YYNGEE. The J segment lost 4 bases and the V segment lost 0 bases, leaving 7 bases of the junction unmatched. This CDR3 comprises 16 residues. Here the CDR3 DNA reads TGTGCCAGCAGCGTAGGTGGCGGGGGGGCTCGAGAGACCCAGTACTTC. Translated: CASSVGGGGARETQYF.

About this clonotype: Since no conserved phenylalanine or tryptophan closes the CDR3, a read error is the likely cause. The V gene is TRBV24-1, the J gene TRBJ2-3, with 7 bases fitting TRBD1. Germline assignment: CDR1 KGHDR and CDR2 SFDVKD. The CDR3 is 15 amino acids. With V trimmed by 1 base and J by 1 base, 1 base remained unmatched. CDR3 DNA: TGTGCCACCAGTGATTTCGGACAGGGCACAGATACGCAGTATTCT. Amino acids: CATSDFGQGTDTQYS.

This clonotype was counted only a few times. The rearrangement uses TRBV29-1 and TRBJ1-2, with TRBD1 identical over 8 bases. V shed 6 bases and J 8 bases; nucleotides not matched to a gene: 14. Germline CDR1 reads SQVTM; CDR2 reads ANQGSEA. The CDR3 covers 14 residues. This chain's CDR3 is CSVAGGQGAPGYTF. CDR3 DNA sequence: TGCAGCGTAGCGGGGGGGCAGGGGGCGCCCGGCTACACCTTC.

The chain links TRBV6-6 to TRBJ1-5; D gene unclear. The ends were cut back, 6 bases at V and 0 bases at J, with 6 bases in the middle. Germline CDR1 MNHNY, CDR2 SVGAGI (reference sequence). CDR3 length: 13 residues. The CDR3 DNA follows: TGTGCCAGCAGGTACCTTAGCAATCAGCCCCAGCATTTT. Translating gives CASRYLSNQPQHF.

The CDR3 nucleotides are TGTGCCAGCAGTTTAGGAAAGGACAGGGGAGTGGGCACTGAAGCTTTCTTT. Translating gives CASSLGKDRGVGTEAFF. The V gene is TRBV12-3 or TRBV12-4, the J gene TRBJ1-1, with 9 positions matching TRBD1. Germline trimming cut 1 base from V and 4 bases from J; bases unmatched to any gene: 10. The CDR3 extends over 17 amino acids.

In the case of this clonotype: One junction end disagrees with the germline gene, perhaps due to a read error. The chain uses TRBV18 and TRBJ2-2; possible D gene TRBD2, 6 bases. There are 16 residues in the CDR3. Per the germline V gene, CDR1 is KGHSH and CDR2 is LQKENI. In DNA form, the CDR3 reads TGTGCCAGCGCACCACCATTGCGGGGGAACACCGGGGAGCTGTTTTTT. It translates to CASAPPLRGNTGELFF. The full variable domain, in which reference TRBV18 and TRBJ2-2 provide the parts outside the CDR3, is NAGVMQNPRHLVRRRGQEARLRCSPMKGHSHVYWYRQLPEEGLKFMVYLQKENIIDESGMPKERFSAEFPKEGPSILRIQQVVRGDSAAYFCASAPPLRGNTGELFFGEGSRLTVL.

This clonotype showed up many times. The chain combines TRBV5-1 with TRBJ1-1; TRBD1 aligns across 10 bases. V shed 4 bases, J shed 4 bases, and the junction held 7 bases outside the gene matches. The CDR3 extends over 15 amino acids. In germline, CDR1 is SGHRS, CDR2 YFSETQ. CDR3 in amino acids: CASSDQDRGPTEAFF. The DNA of the CDR3 is TGCGCCAGCAGCGACCAAGACAGGGGGCCCACTGAAGCTTTCTTT.

On this clonotype itself: A junction end diverges from the germline sequence, so it may reflect a read error. The chain is built from TRBV28 and TRBJ2-7; D unresolved. Germline V gives CDR1 MDHEN, CDR2 SYDVKM. This CDR3 comprises 13 residues. The DNA of the CDR3 is TGTGCCAGCAAGTTTACGTACTCCAACGAGCAGTACTTC. Translating it yields CASKFTYSNEQYF.

This clonotype was counted ten times or more. The CDR3 loop is CASSTTRGAGYEQYF. The CDR3 bases are TGTGCCAGCAGTACCACCAGGGGGGCTGGGTACGAGCAGTACTTC. The chain uses TRBV12-3 or TRBV12-4 and TRBJ2-7, with a possible D match to TRBD1 (7 bases). V lost 5 bases to trimming and J lost 4 bases, with 18 bases between them. This CDR3 region has 15 residues.

This clonotype was recorded a few times. The gene calls are TRBV4-3 and TRBJ2-6; D may be TRBD1 or TRBD2 (6 bases each). CDR3 length: 19 amino acids. Trimming shortened V by 0 bases and J by 4 bases, and 19 bases separated the two germline ends. CDR1 and CDR2 from the germline V gene are LGHNA and YSLEER. In nucleotides, the CDR3 is TGCGCCAGCAGCCAAGATAATGTTCGGGGGCCGTTAGGGGCCAACGTCCTGACTTTC. As protein: CASSQDNVRGPLGANVLTF.

This clonotype has just a few counts. The chain joins TRBV15 to TRBJ1-1; D is undetermined. The CDR3 is made up of 12 amino acids. Trimming left V 5 bases short and J 4 bases short, with 8 bases between. Germline V lookup: CDR1 LNHNV, CDR2 YYDKDF (reference sequence). CDR3 sequence: CATSSPPTEAFF. The CDR3 DNA reads TGTGCCACCAGCTCTCCTCCCACTGAAGCTTTCTTT. Using reference TRBV15 and TRBJ1-1 for the parts outside the CDR3, the full variable domain is DAMVIQNPRYQVTQFGKPVTLSCSQTLNHNVMYWYQQKSSQAPKLLFHYYDKDFNNEADTPDNFQSRRPNTSFCFLDIRSPGLGDTAMYLCATSSPPTEAFFGQGTRLTVV.

V and J are TRBV5-1 and TRBJ2-3, with D possibly being TRBD1 or TRBD2 (5 bases each). Germline V gene lookup returns CDR1 SGHRS and CDR2 YFSETQ. CDR3 size: 15 residues. Trimming left V 2 bases short and J 5 bases short, with 15 bases between. Here the CDR3 DNA reads TGCGCCAGCAGCTTCGGGGCACAATTGGGAGATACGCAGTATTTT. This codes for CASSFGAQLGDTQYF.

This clonotype was seen many times. This may be a read error, as it is one base from a much larger clone. The CDR3 loop reads CASSSGTSGVNEQYF. The CDR3 DNA reads as TGTGCCAGCAGTTCCGGGACTAGCGGGGTGAATGAGCAGTACTTC. The chain is built from TRBV12-3 or TRBV12-4 and TRBJ2-5; 13 positions match TRBD2. The CDR3 contains 15 residues. V shed 4 bases, J shed 11 bases, and the junction held 10 bases outside the gene matches.

This clonotype was counted a few times. This rearrangement joins TRBV6-6 to TRBJ2-4, with D perhaps being TRBD1 or TRBD2 (6 bases each). The CDR3 spans 12 residues. The V end was cut by 10 bases, the J end by 9 bases, with 16 bases between. Germline CDR1 is MNHNY and CDR2 is SVGAGI (reference sequence). The CDR3 here is CATNQGRSIQYF. The CDR3 region has the DNA TGTGCCACCAATCAGGGGAGGAGCATTCAGTACTTC.